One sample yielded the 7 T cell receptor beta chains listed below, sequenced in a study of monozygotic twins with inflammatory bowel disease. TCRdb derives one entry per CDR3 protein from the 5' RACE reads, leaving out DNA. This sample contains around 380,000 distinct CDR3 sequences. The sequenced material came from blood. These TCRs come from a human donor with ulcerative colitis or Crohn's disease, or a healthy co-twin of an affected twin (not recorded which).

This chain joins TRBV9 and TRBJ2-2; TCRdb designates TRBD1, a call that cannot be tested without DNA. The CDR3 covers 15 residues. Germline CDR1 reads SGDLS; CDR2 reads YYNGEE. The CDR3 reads CASSVVNGGTGELFF.

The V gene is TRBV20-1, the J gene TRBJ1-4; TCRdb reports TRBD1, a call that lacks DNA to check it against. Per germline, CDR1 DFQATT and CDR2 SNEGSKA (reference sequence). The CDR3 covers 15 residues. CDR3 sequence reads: CSARPAAGGGEKLFF.

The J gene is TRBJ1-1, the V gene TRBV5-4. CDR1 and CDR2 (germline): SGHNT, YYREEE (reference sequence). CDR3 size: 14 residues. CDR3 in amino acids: CASSTGGWSTEAFF.

CDR3 loop: CASSLGHRSNTEAFF. This chain connects TRBV5-1 to TRBJ1-1; without DNA, the TCRdb call of TRBD1 cannot be checked. Germline values: CDR1 SGHRS, CDR2 YFSETQ. The CDR3 covers 15 residues.

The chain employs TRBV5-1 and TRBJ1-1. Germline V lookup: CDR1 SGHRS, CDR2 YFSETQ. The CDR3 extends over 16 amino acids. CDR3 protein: CASSSGKISSKTEAFF.

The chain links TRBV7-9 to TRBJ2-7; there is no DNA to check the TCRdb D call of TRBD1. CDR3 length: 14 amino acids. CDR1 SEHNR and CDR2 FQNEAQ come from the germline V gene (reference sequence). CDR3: CASSSPWDYYEQYF.

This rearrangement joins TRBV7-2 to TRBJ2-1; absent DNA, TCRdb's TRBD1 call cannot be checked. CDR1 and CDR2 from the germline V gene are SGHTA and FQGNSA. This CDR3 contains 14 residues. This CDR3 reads CASSRDHKADEQFF.